There are a few counts of the clone carrying this T cell receptor (beta chain). Original analysis: Amplification of reference gene primers provided the estimated nucleated cell counts. Sequenced by immunoSEQ multiplex PCR; TCRdb stores in-frame clones only, minus some. V and J calls and clone size are given by that table; D and trimming were obtained from the DNA. The table has a few hundred thousand clones, 70% to 90% seen once. This entry is derived from a study of blood T cell repertoires in COVID-19. Study-level information: Italy, Spain and the United States were the sources of the convalescent and acute COVID-19 samples. Nucleic acid was either cDNA or gDNA, and it came from T cells, B-cell-depleted T cells, or PBMCs.

The V gene's germline CDR1 is MGHRA and CDR2 YSYEKL. The germline V and J ends were trimmed by 0 bases and 5 bases, with 16 bases remaining between them. The length of the CDR3 is 17 residues. Symptom resolution, clearance, or two negative PCRs marked the recovered donors of Cohort 3. The sequenced material came from PBMCs or T cells enriched from blood (not recorded which). The V gene is TRBV4-1, the J gene TRBJ2-2; the D gene is possibly TRBD1 (5 bases). The origin of this receptor is a woman between 50 and 59 years old who had recovered from COVID-19. CDR3 DNA sequence: TGCGCCAGCAGCCAAGAACAGGTAGTAGGTCGGACCGGGGAGCTGTTTTTT. Its protein product is CASSQEQVVGRTGELFF.